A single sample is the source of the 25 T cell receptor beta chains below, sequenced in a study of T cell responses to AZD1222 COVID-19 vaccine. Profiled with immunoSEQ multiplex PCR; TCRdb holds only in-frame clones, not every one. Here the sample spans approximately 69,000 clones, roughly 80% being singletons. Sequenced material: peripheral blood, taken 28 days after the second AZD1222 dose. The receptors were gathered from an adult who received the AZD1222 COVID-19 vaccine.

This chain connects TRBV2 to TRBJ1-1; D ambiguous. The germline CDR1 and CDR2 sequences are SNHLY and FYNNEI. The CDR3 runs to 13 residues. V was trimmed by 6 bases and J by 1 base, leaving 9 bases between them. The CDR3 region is CASSALGNTEAFF. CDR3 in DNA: TGTGCCAGCAGCGCCCTCGGGAACACTGAAGCTTTCTTT. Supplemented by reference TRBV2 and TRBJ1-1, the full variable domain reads EPEVTQTPSHQVTQMGQEVILRCVPISNHLYFYWYRQILGQKVEFLVSFYNNEISEKSEIFDDQFSVERPDGSNFTLKIRSTKLEDSAMYFCASSALGNTEAFFGQGTRLTVV.

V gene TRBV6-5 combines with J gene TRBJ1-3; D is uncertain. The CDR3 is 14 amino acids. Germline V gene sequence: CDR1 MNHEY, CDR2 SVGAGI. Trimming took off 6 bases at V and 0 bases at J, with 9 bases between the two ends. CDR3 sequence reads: CASSRLSSGNTIYF. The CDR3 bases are TGTGCCAGCAGCAGACTGTCCTCTGGAAACACCATATATTTT.

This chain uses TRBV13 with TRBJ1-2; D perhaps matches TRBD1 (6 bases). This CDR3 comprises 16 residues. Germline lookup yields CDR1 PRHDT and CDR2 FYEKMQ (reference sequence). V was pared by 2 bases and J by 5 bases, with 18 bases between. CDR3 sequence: CASSLRGDIPGYGYTF. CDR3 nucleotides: TGTGCCAGCAGCTTACGGGGGGACATCCCGGGGTATGGCTACACCTTC.

The CDR3 is CASSQGRSLAGFLETQYF. In DNA form, the CDR3 reads TGTGCCAGCAGCCAAGGAAGGTCGCTAGCGGGATTCCTAGAGACCCAGTACTTC. The rearrangement joins TRBV3-1 (or the pseudogene TRBV3-2) to TRBJ2-5; 9 bases are a match to TRBD2. V trimming: 1 base; J trimming: 4 bases; junction bases outside the gene matches: 13. The germline gives CDR1 LGHDT, CDR2 YNNKEL (reference sequence). This CDR3 spans 18 amino acids.

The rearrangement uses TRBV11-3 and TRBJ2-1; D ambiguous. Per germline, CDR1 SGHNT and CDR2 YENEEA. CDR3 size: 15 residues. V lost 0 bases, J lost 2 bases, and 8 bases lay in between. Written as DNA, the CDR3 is TGTGCCAGCAGCTTAGATCAAGAAGCCTACAATGAGCAGTTCTTC. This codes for CASSLDQEAYNEQFF.

For the CDR3, the DNA is TGCGCCAGCAGCTCCCTGAGTGCGGCGAATGAGCAGTTCTTC. It encodes CASSSLSAANEQFF. The chain carries TRBV5-1 and TRBJ2-1; no firm D call. The ends were cut back, 3 bases at V and 7 bases at J, with 14 bases in the middle. The germline gives CDR1 SGHRS, CDR2 YFSETQ. CDR3 length: 14 amino acids.

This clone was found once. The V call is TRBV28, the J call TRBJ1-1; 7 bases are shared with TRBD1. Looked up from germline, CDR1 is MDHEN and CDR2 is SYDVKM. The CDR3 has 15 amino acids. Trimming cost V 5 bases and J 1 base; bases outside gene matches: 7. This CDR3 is CASSNPRGANTEAFF. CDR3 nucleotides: TGTGCCAGCAGTAACCCCAGGGGGGCGAACACTGAAGCTTTCTTT.

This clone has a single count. CDR3 coding DNA: TGTGCCACCAACCGACAGGCGGCTAATGAAAAACTGTTTTTT. Translated, it gives CATNRQAANEKLFF. The chain has TRBV15 and TRBJ1-4, with D possibly TRBD1 on 6 matching bases. The CDR3 is 14 amino acids. Germline values: CDR1 LNHNV, CDR2 YYDKDF (reference sequence). Trimming took 7 bases from V and 3 from J, leaving 12 bases between them.

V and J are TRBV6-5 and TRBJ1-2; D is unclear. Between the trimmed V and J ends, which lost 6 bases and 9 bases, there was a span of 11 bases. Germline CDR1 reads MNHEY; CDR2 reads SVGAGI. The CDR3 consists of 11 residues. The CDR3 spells CASSSEGRYTF. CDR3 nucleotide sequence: TGTGCCAGCAGCTCCGAGGGTCGCTACACCTTC.

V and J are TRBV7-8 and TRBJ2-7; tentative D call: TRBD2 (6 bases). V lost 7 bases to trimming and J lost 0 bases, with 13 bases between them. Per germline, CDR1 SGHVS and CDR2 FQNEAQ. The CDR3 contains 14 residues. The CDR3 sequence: CASTPGLPSYEQYF. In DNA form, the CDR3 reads TGTGCCAGCACCCCCGGACTACCCTCCTACGAGCAGTACTTC.

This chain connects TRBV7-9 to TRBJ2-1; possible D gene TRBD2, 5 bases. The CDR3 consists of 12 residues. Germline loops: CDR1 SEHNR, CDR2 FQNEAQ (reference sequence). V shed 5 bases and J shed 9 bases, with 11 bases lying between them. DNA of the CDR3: TGTGCCAGCAGCCCTAGCCGGGGTGAGCAGTTCTTC. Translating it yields CASSPSRGEQFF.

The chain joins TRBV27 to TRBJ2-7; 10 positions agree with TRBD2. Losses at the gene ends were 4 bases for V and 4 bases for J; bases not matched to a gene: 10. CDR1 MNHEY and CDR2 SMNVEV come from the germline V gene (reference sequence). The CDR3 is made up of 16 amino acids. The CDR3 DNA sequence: TGTGCCAGCAGTTCACAAACTAGCGGGGCCTTTTACGAGCAGTACTTC. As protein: CASSSQTSGAFYEQYF.

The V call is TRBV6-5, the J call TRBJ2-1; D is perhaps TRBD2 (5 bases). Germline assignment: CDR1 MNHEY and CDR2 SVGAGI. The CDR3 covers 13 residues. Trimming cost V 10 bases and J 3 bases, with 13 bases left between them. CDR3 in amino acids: CATEGADYNEQFF. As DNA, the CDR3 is TGTGCCACAGAGGGTGCTGACTACAATGAGCAGTTCTTC.

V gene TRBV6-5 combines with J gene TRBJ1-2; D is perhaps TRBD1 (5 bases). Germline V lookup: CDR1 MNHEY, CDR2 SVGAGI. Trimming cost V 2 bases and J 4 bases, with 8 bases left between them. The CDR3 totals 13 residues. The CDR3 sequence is CASSYGRGYGYTF. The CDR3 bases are TGTGCCAGCAGTTACGGGAGGGGCTATGGCTACACCTTC.

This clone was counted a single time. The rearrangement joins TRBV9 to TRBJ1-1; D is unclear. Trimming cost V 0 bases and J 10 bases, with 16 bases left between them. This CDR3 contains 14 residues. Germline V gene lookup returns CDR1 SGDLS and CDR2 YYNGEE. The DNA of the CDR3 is TGTGCCAGCAGCGTAGGGCACAGCGCGCTCGGAGCTTTCTTT. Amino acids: CASSVGHSALGAFF.

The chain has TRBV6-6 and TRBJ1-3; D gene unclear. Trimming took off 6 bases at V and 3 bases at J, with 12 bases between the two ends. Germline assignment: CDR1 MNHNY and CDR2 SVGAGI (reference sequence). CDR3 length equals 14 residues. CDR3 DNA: TGTGCCAGCAGCCTCGGCAACCTTGGAAACACCATATATTTT. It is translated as CASSLGNLGNTIYF.

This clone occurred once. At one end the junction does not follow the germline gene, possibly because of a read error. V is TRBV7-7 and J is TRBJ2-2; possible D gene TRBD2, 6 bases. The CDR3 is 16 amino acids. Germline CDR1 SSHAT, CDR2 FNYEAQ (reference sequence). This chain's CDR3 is CASSLAAGLNTGELFF. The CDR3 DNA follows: TGTGCTAGCAGCTTAGCTGCGGGATTGAACACCGGGGAGCTGTTTTTT.

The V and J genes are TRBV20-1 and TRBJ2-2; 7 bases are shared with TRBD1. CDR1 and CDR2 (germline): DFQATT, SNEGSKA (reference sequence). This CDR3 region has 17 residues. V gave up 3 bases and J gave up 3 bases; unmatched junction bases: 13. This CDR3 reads CSASKRRGSADTGELFF. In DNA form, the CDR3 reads TGCAGTGCTAGTAAACGCAGGGGGTCGGCGGACACCGGGGAGCTGTTTTTT.

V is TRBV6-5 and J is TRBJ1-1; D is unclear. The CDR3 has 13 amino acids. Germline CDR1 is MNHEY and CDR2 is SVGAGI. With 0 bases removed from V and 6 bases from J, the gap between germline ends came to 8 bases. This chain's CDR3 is CASSYSNWAEAFF. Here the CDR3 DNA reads TGTGCCAGCAGTTACTCTAATTGGGCTGAAGCTTTCTTT.

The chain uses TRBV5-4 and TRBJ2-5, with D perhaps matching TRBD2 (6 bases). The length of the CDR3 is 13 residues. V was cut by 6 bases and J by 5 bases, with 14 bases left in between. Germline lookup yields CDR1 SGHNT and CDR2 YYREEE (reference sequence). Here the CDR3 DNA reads TGTGCCAGCAAACGGGAGTGGGGGGAGACCCAGTACTTC. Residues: CASKREWGETQYF.

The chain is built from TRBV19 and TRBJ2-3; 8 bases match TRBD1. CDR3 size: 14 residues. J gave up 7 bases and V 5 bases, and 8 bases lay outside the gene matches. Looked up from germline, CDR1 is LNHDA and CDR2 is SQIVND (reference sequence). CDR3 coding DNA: TGTGCCAGTAGTGGACAGGGTCAGGGACATACGCAGTATTTT. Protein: CASSGQGQGHTQYF.

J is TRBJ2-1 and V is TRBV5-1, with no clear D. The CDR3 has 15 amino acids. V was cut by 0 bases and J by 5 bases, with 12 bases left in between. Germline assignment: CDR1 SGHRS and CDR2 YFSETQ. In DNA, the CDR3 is TGCGCCAGCAGCTTGGGGTCGAACGGAGACAATGAGCAGTTCTTC. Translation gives CASSLGSNGDNEQFF.

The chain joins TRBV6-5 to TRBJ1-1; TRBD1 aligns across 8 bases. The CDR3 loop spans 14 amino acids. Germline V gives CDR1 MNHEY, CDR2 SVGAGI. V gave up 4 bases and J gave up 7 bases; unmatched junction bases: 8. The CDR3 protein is CASSLQGARDEAFF. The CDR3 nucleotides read TGTGCCAGCAGTTTGCAGGGGGCTAGGGATGAAGCTTTCTTT.

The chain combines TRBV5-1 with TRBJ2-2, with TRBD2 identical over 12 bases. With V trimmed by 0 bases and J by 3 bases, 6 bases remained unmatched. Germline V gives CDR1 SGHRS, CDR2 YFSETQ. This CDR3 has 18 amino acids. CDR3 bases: TGCGCCAGCAGCTTGGGGACTAGCGGGGACCCCTACACCGGGGAGCTGTTTTTT. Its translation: CASSLGTSGDPYTGELFF. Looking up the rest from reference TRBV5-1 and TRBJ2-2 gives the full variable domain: KAGVTQTPRYLIKTRGQQVTLSCSPISGHRSVSWYQQTPGQGLQFLFEYFSETQRNKGNFPGRFSGRQFSNSRSEMNVSTLELGDSALYLCASSLGTSGDPYTGELFFGEGSRLTVL.

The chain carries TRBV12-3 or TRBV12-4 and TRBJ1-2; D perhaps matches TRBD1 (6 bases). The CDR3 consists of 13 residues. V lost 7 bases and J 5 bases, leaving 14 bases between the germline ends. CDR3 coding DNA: TGTGCCAGCACCCTCATGGACAGATATGGCTACACCTTC. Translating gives CASTLMDRYGYTF.